The 30 T cell receptor beta chains below all came from one sample that was sequenced in a study of OX40 agonist ivuxolimab in advanced cancers. Sequenced by immunoSEQ multiplex PCR; TCRdb stores in-frame clones only, minus some. The sample has over 65,000 clones; around nine tenths are singletons. The sequences come from CD4+ or CD8+ T cells sorted from blood, collected in a trial of the OX40 agonist ivuxolimab. The receptors here all came from an adult with an advanced solid tumor such as melanoma, head and neck, liver or kidney cancer.

The chain joins TRBV21-1 to TRBJ1-4; TRBD1 reflects the table's D call only, with no check against the DNA. TRBV21-1 is tagged as a pseudogene. There are 15 residues in the CDR3. The CDR3 sequence: CASSGTPRDSKKLFF. The CDR3 region has the DNA TGTGCCAGCAGCGGAACGCCCCGGGACAGTAAAAAACTGTTTTTT.

The V call is TRBV7-2, the J call TRBJ1-6; TRBD1 might be the D (6 bases). CDR1 is SGHTA, CDR2 FQGNSA, per germline. CDR3 length: 14 residues. V was clipped by 6 bases and J by 7 bases, with 13 bases between them. CDR3 protein: CASRLGGQNSPLHF. The CDR3 DNA follows: TGTGCCAGCAGACTCGGGGGCCAGAATTCACCCCTCCACTTT.

The rearrangement links TRBV5-1 to TRBJ2-5; 9 nucleotides align to TRBD1. The length of the CDR3 is 14 residues. The V segment lost 4 bases and the J segment 2 bases; nucleotides outside the gene matches: 3. Germline V gene sequence: CDR1 SGHRS, CDR2 YFSETQ. The CDR3 DNA is TGCGCCAGCAGCCCAGGGACAGGGCAAGAGACCCAGTACTTC. Translating gives CASSPGTGQETQYF.

The gene calls are TRBV2 and TRBJ1-5; 8 bases are a match to TRBD1. The CDR3 contains 13 residues. The V gene end was trimmed by 5 bases and the J gene end by 4 bases; junction bases not matched to a gene: 1. Germline values: CDR1 SNHLY, CDR2 FYNNEI. CDR3 amino acids: CASSWTGNQPQHF. The CDR3 DNA reads as TGTGCCAGCAGTTGGACAGGGAATCAGCCCCAGCATTTT.

This clone was seen just once. The DNA for the CDR3 is TGTGCCAGCAGCTTCACGGACTTATTACGCACAGATACGCAGTATTTT. Its protein is CASSFTDLLRTDTQYF. V usage is TRBV7-9 and J usage is TRBJ2-3; D is perhaps TRBD2 (5 bases). Germline V CDR1 and CDR2: SEHNR, FQNEAQ (reference sequence). The CDR3 runs to 16 residues. V was clipped by 3 bases and J by 1 base, with 14 bases between them. Full variable domain (rest looked up from reference TRBV7-9 and TRBJ2-3): DTGVSQNPRHKITKRGQNVTFRCDPISEHNRLYWYRQTLGQGPEFLTYFQNEAQLEKSRLLSDRFSAERPKGSFSTLEIQRTEQGDSAMYLCASSFTDLLRTDTQYFGPGTRLTVL.

The chain's CDR3 is CASTHRGRGYGQETQYF. The CDR3 nucleotides read TGTGCCAGCACCCACCGAGGGAGAGGATACGGGCAAGAGACCCAGTACTTC. This sequence joins TRBV5-4 and TRBJ2-5, with TRBD2 as a possible D gene (5 bases). The V end lost 6 bases, the J end lost 2 bases, and 23 bases lay between the germline ends. From germline, CDR1 is SGHNT and CDR2 YYREEE (reference sequence). The CDR3 runs to 17 residues.

This clone was observed a handful of times. The chain carries TRBV9 and TRBJ2-1; perhaps TRBD1 as D (7 bases). The CDR3 covers 15 residues. Between the trimmed V and J ends, which lost 3 bases and 6 bases, there was a span of 16 bases. Looked up from germline, CDR1 is SGDLS and CDR2 is YYNGEE. The CDR3 DNA reads TGTGCCAGCAGCGCGACAGGGATGGGGGGCAATGAGCAGTTCTTC. Amino acids: CASSATGMGGNEQFF.

The gene calls are TRBV19 and TRBJ1-2; D gene uncertain. V lost 8 bases to trimming and J lost 2 bases, with 6 bases between them. This CDR3 is built from 11 residues. Per germline, CDR1 LNHDA and CDR2 SQIVND (reference sequence). CDR3 sequence (DNA): TGTGCCAGTCAGAGGAACTATGGCTACACCTTC. This encodes CASQRNYGYTF.

The CDR3 coding sequence is TGTGCCATCAGTGATTGGGGAACAGATACGCAGTATTTT. Translation: CAISDWGTDTQYF. This rearrangement joins TRBV10-3 to TRBJ2-3, with D unresolved. Between the trimmed V and J ends, which lost 3 bases and 3 bases, there was a span of 7 bases. The CDR3 loop spans 13 amino acids. Germline lookup yields CDR1 ENHRY and CDR2 SYGVKD.

The V and J genes are TRBV7-9 and TRBJ2-7; D is unclear. CDR1 SEHNR and CDR2 FQNEAQ come from the germline V gene (reference sequence). The V end lost 6 bases, the J end lost 7 bases, and 10 bases lay between the germline ends. The CDR3 consists of 11 residues. CDR3 bases: TGTGCCAGCAGTCCACTGGGGGAGCAGTACTTC. Translation: CASSPLGEQYF.

The chain is built from TRBV19 and TRBJ1-1, with 7 bases that match TRBD1. Unmatched junction bases numbered 7, after V lost 0 bases and J lost 9 bases. Germline-derived CDR1 and CDR2 are LNHDA and SQIVND (reference sequence). CDR3 size: 14 residues. As DNA, the CDR3 is TGTGCCAGTAGTATAGATCTAACGGGACAGAAAGCTTTCTTT. Protein sequence: CASSIDLTGQKAFF.

This chain connects TRBV5-6 to TRBJ1-5, with D tentatively TRBD1 (6 bases). The germline V and J ends were trimmed by 0 bases and 9 bases, with 13 bases remaining between them. The CDR3 extends over 14 amino acids. Germline V gives CDR1 SGHDT, CDR2 YYEEEE. This CDR3 reads CASSLAGGAGPQHF. The CDR3 nucleotides are TGTGCCAGCAGCTTGGCCGGGGGGGCCGGGCCCCAGCATTTT.

The rearrangement joins TRBV9 to TRBJ2-3, with D perhaps TRBD2 (6 bases). There are 15 residues in the CDR3. Looked up from germline, CDR1 is SGDLS and CDR2 is YYNGEE. V lost 0 bases, J lost 6 bases, and 14 bases lay in between. CDR3 bases: TGTGCCAGCAGCGTAGGGGGAGGTGCGTTGGATACGCAGTATTTT. Translating gives CASSVGGGALDTQYF.

V gene TRBV7-2 combines with J gene TRBJ2-7; a possible D gene is TRBD2 (5 bases). Per germline, CDR1 SGHTA and CDR2 FQGNSA. Trimming removed 1 base at V and 3 bases at J, with 13 bases between. The CDR3 has 15 amino acids. In DNA form, the CDR3 reads TGTGCCAGCAGCTTAGGCCCTAGCAGCAACTACGAGCAGTACTTC. The encoded protein is CASSLGPSSNYEQYF.

The chain has TRBV28 and TRBJ2-7; no clear D. Germline V gene lookup returns CDR1 MDHEN and CDR2 SYDVKM. The CDR3 is 12 residues long. Trimming cost V 8 bases and J 2 bases, with 10 bases left between them. The CDR3, as DNA: TGTGCCAGCGAAGGGCGAGCCTACGAGCAGTACTTC. This codes for CASEGRAYEQYF.

This sequence joins TRBV19 and TRBJ2-4; no firm D call. The CDR3 has 13 residues. Looked up from germline, CDR1 is LNHDA and CDR2 is SQIVND (reference sequence). With 7 bases removed from V and 0 bases from J, the gap between germline ends came to 7 bases. The CDR3 here is CASTESAKNIQYF. The CDR3, as DNA: TGTGCCAGTACCGAGTCAGCCAAAAACATTCAGTACTTC.

CDR3 amino acids: CASSPRGAGGSGEAFF. CDR3 sequence (DNA): TGTGCCAGCAGTCCGAGAGGGGCAGGGGGCTCTGGTGAAGCTTTCTTT. The V call is TRBV7-2, the J call TRBJ1-1; TRBD1 matches 8 bases. V was clipped by 6 bases and J by 7 bases; unmatched bases: 16. There are 16 residues in the CDR3. Germline V lookup: CDR1 SGHTA, CDR2 FQGNSA. Using reference TRBV7-2 and TRBJ1-1 for the parts outside the CDR3, the full variable domain is GAGVSQSPSNKVTEKGKDVELRCDPISGHTALYWYRQSLGQGLEFLIYFQGNSAPDKSGLPSDRFSAERTGGSVSTLTIQRTQQEDSAVYLCASSPRGAGGSGEAFFGQGTRLTVV.

This chain joins TRBV5-1 and TRBJ2-5; the D is unclear. The CDR3 covers 12 residues. Germline assignment: CDR1 SGHRS and CDR2 YFSETQ. Trimming removed 2 bases from V and 3 bases from J, with 5 bases in between. The chain's CDR3 is CASSLWEETQYF. Here the CDR3 DNA reads TGCGCCAGCAGCTTATGGGAAGAGACCCAGTACTTC. Full variable domain (outside the CDR3, taken from reference TRBV5-1 and TRBJ2-5): KAGVTQTPRYLIKTRGQQVTLSCSPISGHRSVSWYQQTPGQGLQFLFEYFSETQRNKGNFPGRFSGRQFSNSRSEMNVSTLELGDSALYLCASSLWEETQYFGPGTRLLVL.

This clone is a singleton in its sample. The chain joins TRBV7-9 to TRBJ2-2; unclear D gene. V lost 1 base, J lost 5 bases, and 5 bases lay in between. Germline V gives CDR1 SEHNR, CDR2 FQNEAQ (reference sequence). This CDR3 spans 13 amino acids. CDR3 bases: TGTGCCAGCAGCTTAGTTTGGACCGGGGAGCTGTTTTTT. Residues: CASSLVWTGELFF.

V usage is TRBV29-1 and J usage is TRBJ1-2; no clear D. Germline CDR1 is SQVTM and CDR2 is ANQGSEA. Deletions cut 5 bases from V and 2 bases from J, with 12 bases between. The CDR3 is made up of 13 amino acids. The CDR3 sequence is CSVWLDRNYGYTF. The CDR3, as DNA: TGCAGCGTTTGGTTGGATAGGAACTATGGCTACACCTTC. Full variable domain (missing parts from reference TRBV29-1 and TRBJ1-2): SAVISQKPSRDICQRGTSLTIQCQVDSQVTMMFWYRQQPGQSLTLIATANQGSEATYESGFVIDKFPISRPNLTFSTLTVSNMSPEDSSIYLCSVWLDRNYGYTFGSGTRLTVV.

The chain joins TRBV25-1 to TRBJ2-7, with no clear D. The CDR3 runs to 11 residues. The ends were cut back, 7 bases at V and 3 bases at J, with 7 bases in the middle. In germline, CDR1 is MGHDK, CDR2 SYGVNS. CDR3 loop: CASTNYYEQYF. The CDR3 DNA reads as TGTGCCAGCACGAACTACTACGAGCAGTACTTC.

V gene TRBV7-8 combines with J gene TRBJ1-5; the D gene is possibly TRBD1 (6 bases). The CDR3 has 16 amino acids. Germline-derived CDR1 and CDR2 are SGHVS and FQNEAQ. Trimming stripped 6 bases from V and 0 bases from J, with 15 bases between. The CDR3 loop is CASSSTGQRSNQPQHF. For the CDR3, the DNA is TGTGCCAGCAGTTCCACAGGGCAGCGTAGCAATCAGCCCCAGCATTTT.

This clone was picked up one time. V usage is TRBV27 and J usage is TRBJ2-3, with D possibly being TRBD2 (6 bases). The CDR3 is 18 amino acids. The V and J ends lost 5 bases and 1 base respectively, with 22 bases between them. Looked up from germline, CDR1 is MNHEY and CDR2 is SMNVEV (reference sequence). The DNA of the CDR3 is TGTGCCAGCAGTCAAATAGGTGGGGCCTCGGGGGGCACAGATACGCAGTATTTT. The encoded protein is CASSQIGGASGGTDTQYF.

The chain uses TRBV2 and TRBJ2-1, with 9 nucleotides matching TRBD2. Germline-derived CDR1 and CDR2 are SNHLY and FYNNEI. V trimming: 6 bases; J trimming: 2 bases; junction bases outside the gene matches: 5. This CDR3 is built from 15 residues. The CDR3 here is CASRMTSGPYNEQFF. CDR3 in DNA: TGTGCCAGCAGGATGACTAGCGGACCCTACAATGAGCAGTTCTTC.

This chain links TRBV6-6 with TRBJ1-1; D is unresolved. V lost 6 bases to trimming and J lost 3 bases, with 8 bases between them. This CDR3 contains 12 residues. The germline V gene encodes CDR1 MNHNY and CDR2 SVGAGI (reference sequence). Written as DNA, the CDR3 is TGTGCCAGCAGCCTGGGAGACACTGAAGCTTTCTTT. It specifies CASSLGDTEAFF.

The rearrangement joins TRBV5-4 to TRBJ2-1; 8 bases line up with TRBD2. Germline V CDR1 and CDR2: SGHNT, YYREEE (reference sequence). The ends lost 4 bases at V and 6 bases at J; junction bases unmatched: 9. The CDR3 consists of 15 residues. DNA for the CDR3: TGTGCCAGCAGCGCTGGCGCCGGGACTAGCAATGAGCAGTTCTTC. It encodes CASSAGAGTSNEQFF.

The gene calls are TRBV7-2 and TRBJ2-1; D is possibly TRBD1 (5 bases). Between the trimmed V and J ends, which lost 2 bases and 6 bases, there was a span of 5 bases. The CDR3 has 12 residues. CDR1 is SGHTA, CDR2 FQGNSA, per germline. The CDR3 sequence: CASSLQGNEQFF. The CDR3 nucleotides read TGTGCCAGCAGCTTACAGGGCAATGAGCAGTTCTTC.

V and J are TRBV27 and TRBJ2-1; possibly TRBD1 or TRBD2 for D (5 bases each). Trimming stripped 5 bases from V and 6 bases from J, with 20 bases between. CDR1 is MNHEY and CDR2 is SMNVEV in the germline V gene (reference sequence). The CDR3 has 16 residues. In nucleotides, the CDR3 is TGTGCCAGCAGTCTCCTAGGGACCAGCAGTCCCAATGAGCAGTTCTTC. This translates into CASSLLGTSSPNEQFF.

The rearrangement links TRBV15 to TRBJ2-4; D remains unclear. V lost 1 base and J lost 2, with 9 bases in between. Germline V gene data show CDR1 as LNHNV and CDR2 as YYDKDF (reference sequence). There are 15 residues in the CDR3. The CDR3 loop is CATSRGRVTKNIQYF. The CDR3 DNA reads TGTGCCACCAGCAGAGGAAGGGTAACCAAAAACATTCAGTACTTC.

V usage is TRBV5-4 and J usage is TRBJ2-5; perhaps TRBD2 as D (6 bases). V lost 1 base, J lost 2 bases, and 12 bases lay in between. The CDR3 is 15 amino acids. CDR1 SGHNT and CDR2 YYREEE come from the germline V gene (reference sequence). CDR3 sequence: CASSLRLSGQETQYF. The CDR3 DNA sequence: TGTGCCAGCAGCTTGAGGTTAAGCGGGCAAGAGACCCAGTACTTC.